A few counts support the clone carrying this T cell receptor beta chain. The antigen is unknown. Patients chosen for sequencing had shown CD8+CD57+ cell expansion by flow cytometry. Everyone among the patients had severe acquired aplastic anemia. Genomic DNA acted as the template from which TCR beta VDJ combination and CDR3 sequence profiling were carried out. TCRdb analysed the reads with MiXCR anew, one entry per CDR3 protein. The sample includes just over 450,000 distinct CDR3 sequences, more than 25% of them seen just once. Germline values: CDR1 SGDLS, CDR2 YYNGEE. The V gene lost 0 bases and the J gene lost 4 bases, with 14 bases spanning the gap. This CDR3 comprises 16 residues. The record originates from a study of CD8+CD57+ T cells in acquired aplastic anemia. Whole-study context: On average, sorted CD4+ and CD8+ cells gave 2.5 to 4 ug of DNA.

Overall study results and limits: Overlap between patients and controls comprised about 28 CD8+ CDR3 sequences. Significance was not reached for CD8+ Simpson's diversity between patients and controls.

V is TRBV9 and J is TRBJ1-3; the D is unclear. The source is a human donor with aplastic anemia. The sample comprised sorted CD4+, CD8+, or CD8+CD57+ T cells (not recorded which) from PBMCs. The CDR3 sequence: CASSVALGPPGNTIYF. In DNA, the CDR3 is TGTGCCAGCAGCGTAGCTCTGGGCCCTCCCGGAAACACCATATATTTT. Full variable domain (outside the CDR3, taken from reference TRBV9 and TRBJ1-3): DSGVTQTPKHLITATGQRVTLRCSPRSGDLSVYWYQQSLDQGLQFLIQYYNGEERAKGNILERFSAQQFPDLHSELNLSSLELGDSALYFCASSVALGPPGNTIYFGEGSWLTVV.